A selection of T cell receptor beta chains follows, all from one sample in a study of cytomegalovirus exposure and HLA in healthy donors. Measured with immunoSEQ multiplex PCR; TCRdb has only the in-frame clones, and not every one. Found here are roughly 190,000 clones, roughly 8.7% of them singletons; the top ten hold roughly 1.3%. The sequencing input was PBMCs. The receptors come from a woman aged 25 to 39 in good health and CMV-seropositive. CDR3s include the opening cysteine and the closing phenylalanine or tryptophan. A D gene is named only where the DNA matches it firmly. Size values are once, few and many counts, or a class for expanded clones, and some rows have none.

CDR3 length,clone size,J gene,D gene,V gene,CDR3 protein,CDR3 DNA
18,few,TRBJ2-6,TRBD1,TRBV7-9,CASSPTNRGLSGANVLTF,TGTGCCAGCAGTCCTACCAACAGGGGGCTTTCTGGGGCCAACGTCCTGACTTTC
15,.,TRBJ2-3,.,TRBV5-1,CASSWMGLPTDKQYF,TGCGCCAGCAGCTGGATGGGACTGCCCACAGATAAGCAGTATTTT
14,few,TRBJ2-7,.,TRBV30,CAWSQGGRSYEQYF,TGTGCCTGGAGTCAAGGAGGGAGGAGCTACGAGCAGTACTTC
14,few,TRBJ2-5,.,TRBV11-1,CASSPMAVQETQYF,TGTGCCAGCAGCCCGATGGCGGTACAAGAGACCCAGTACTTC
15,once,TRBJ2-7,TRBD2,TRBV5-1,CASSDRLAARYEQYF,TGCGCCAGCAGCGATCGACTAGCGGCTCGCTACGAGCAGTACTTC
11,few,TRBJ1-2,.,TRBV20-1,CSAYRQPTYTF,TGCAGTGCTTACAGACAGCCAACCTACACCTTC
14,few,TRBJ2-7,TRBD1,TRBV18,CASSPGTGSYEQYF,TGTGCCAGCTCCCCCGGGACAGGATCATACGAGCAGTACTTC
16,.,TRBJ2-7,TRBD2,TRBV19,CASSRGSGRGLYEQYF,TGTGCCAGTAGTAGGGGTAGCGGGAGAGGCCTTTACGAGCAGTACTTC
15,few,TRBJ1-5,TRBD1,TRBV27,CASRQGEWVNQPQHF,TGTGCCAGCAGACAGGGGGAATGGGTCAATCAGCCCCAGCATTTT
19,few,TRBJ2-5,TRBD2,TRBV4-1,CASSQEASGRLFPKETQYF,TGCGCCAGCAGCCAAGAGGCTAGCGGGAGGCTTTTCCCTAAAGAGACCCAGTACTTC
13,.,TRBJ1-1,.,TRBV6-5,CASNRDMNTEAFF,TGTGCCAGCAACCGGGACATGAACACTGAAGCTTTCTTT
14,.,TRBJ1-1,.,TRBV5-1,CASTWTTLNTEAFF,TGCGCCAGCACCTGGACAACCCTTAACACTGAAGCTTTCTTT
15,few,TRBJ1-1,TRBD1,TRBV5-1,CASSGTGGVNTEAFF,TGCGCCAGCAGCGGGACAGGGGGCGTGAACACTGAAGCTTTCTTT
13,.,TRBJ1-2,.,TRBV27,CASIGGGGGGYTF,TGTGCCAGCATCGGGGGCGGGGGGGGTGGCTACACCTTC
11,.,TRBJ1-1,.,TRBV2,CASRVNTEAFF,TGTGCCAGCCGAGTGAACACTGAAGCTTTCTTT
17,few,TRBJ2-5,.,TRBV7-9,CASSLVSSEGLQETQYF,TGTGCCAGCAGCTTAGTCTCTTCAGAGGGTCTCCAAGAGACCCAGTACTTC
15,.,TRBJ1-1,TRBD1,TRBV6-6,CASSYSVQGASEAFF,TGTGCCAGCAGTTACAGCGTCCAGGGGGCATCTGAAGCTTTCTTT
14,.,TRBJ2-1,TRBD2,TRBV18,CASSSLAGALEQFF,TGTGCCAGCTCCTCACTAGCGGGAGCTCTGGAGCAGTTCTTC
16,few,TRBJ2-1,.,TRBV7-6,CASSRGGGPTGYEQFF,TGTGCCAGCAGCCGGGGTGGCGGGCCCACCGGATATGAGCAGTTCTTC
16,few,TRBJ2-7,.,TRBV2,CASSDLEFRGGYEQYF,TGTGCCAGCAGCGACCTTGAGTTTAGGGGGGGTTACGAGCAGTACTTC
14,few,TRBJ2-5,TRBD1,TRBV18,CASSPAGGKETQYF,TGTGCCAGCTCACCGGCAGGGGGCAAAGAGACCCAGTACTTC
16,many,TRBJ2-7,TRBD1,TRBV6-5,CASSYRGQGPAYEQYF,TGTGCCAGCAGTTACCGGGGACAGGGCCCAGCCTACGAGCAGTACTTC
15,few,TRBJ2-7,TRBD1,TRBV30,CAWSVGGTGKYEQYF,TGTGCCTGGAGTGTAGGAGGGACAGGGAAATACGAGCAGTACTTC
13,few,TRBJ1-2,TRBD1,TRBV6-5,CASSRTGEYGYTF,TGTGCCAGCAGTCGGACAGGGGAATATGGCTACACCTTC
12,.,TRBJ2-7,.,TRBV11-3,CASSRSSYEQYF,TGTGCCAGCAGCAGATCCAGCTACGAGCAGTACTTC
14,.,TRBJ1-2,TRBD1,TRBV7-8,CASSIGGDSYGYTF,TGTGCCAGCAGCATTGGAGGGGACAGCTATGGCTACACCTTC
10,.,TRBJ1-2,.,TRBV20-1,CSAREGGYTF,TGCAGTGCTAGGGAGGGCGGCTACACCTTC
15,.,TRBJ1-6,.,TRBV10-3,CAISETGPFNSPLHF,TGTGCCATCAGTGAGACAGGGCCATTCAATTCACCCCTCCACTTT
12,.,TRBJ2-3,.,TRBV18,CASSPPGYTQYF,TGTGCCAGCTCACCCCCGGGATATACGCAGTATTTT
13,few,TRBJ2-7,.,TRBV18,CASSPARNYEQYF,TGTGCCAGCTCACCCGCTAGGAACTACGAGCAGTACTTC
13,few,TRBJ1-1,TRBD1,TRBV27,CASSGQGNTEAFF,TGTGCCAGCAGCGGACAGGGAAACACTGAAGCTTTCTTT
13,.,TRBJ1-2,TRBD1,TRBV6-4,CASSVGTGDGYTF,TGTGCCAGCAGTGTAGGGACAGGAGACGGCTACACCTTC
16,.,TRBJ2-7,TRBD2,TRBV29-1,CSVPGLAGGSSYEQYF,TGCAGCGTTCCGGGACTAGCGGGAGGAAGCTCCTACGAGCAGTACTTC
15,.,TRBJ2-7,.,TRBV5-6,CASSTIPGTAYEQYF,TGTGCCAGCAGCACCATCCCCGGGACTGCCTACGAGCAGTACTTC
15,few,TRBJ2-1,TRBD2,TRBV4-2,CASSQGASGSNEQFF,TGTGCCAGCAGCCAAGGGGCTAGCGGGAGCAATGAGCAGTTCTTC
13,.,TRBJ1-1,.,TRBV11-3,CAKDPRVNTEAFF,TGTGCCAAGGACCCGAGGGTGAACACTGAAGCTTTCTTT
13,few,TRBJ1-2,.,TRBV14,CASSQDEVNGYTF,TGTGCCAGCAGCCAAGATGAGGTTAATGGCTACACCTTC
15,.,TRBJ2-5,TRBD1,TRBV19,CASKGTGWRKETQYF,TGTGCCAGTAAAGGGACAGGGTGGCGGAAAGAGACCCAGTACTTC
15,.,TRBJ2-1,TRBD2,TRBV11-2,CASSLGPSGRLKQFF,TGTGCCAGCAGCTTAGGGCCTAGCGGGAGACTTAAGCAGTTCTTC
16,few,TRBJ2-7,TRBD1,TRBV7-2,CASSPFDTGGTYEQYF,TGTGCCAGCAGCCCTTTCGACACAGGGGGTACCTACGAGCAGTACTTC
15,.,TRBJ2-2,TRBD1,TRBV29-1,CSVHDRERRTGELFF,TGCAGCGTTCACGACAGGGAAAGAAGGACCGGGGAGCTGTTTTTT
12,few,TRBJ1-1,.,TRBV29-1,CSVERGDVEAFF,TGCAGCGTTGAGCGGGGGGACGTTGAAGCTTTCTTT
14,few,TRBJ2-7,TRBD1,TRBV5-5,CASSLRTGIYEQYF,TGTGCCAGCAGCTTGCGGACAGGGATATACGAGCAGTACTTC